A single sample is the source of the 26 T cell receptor beta chains below, sequenced in a study of blood T cell repertoires in COVID-19. Using immunoSEQ multiplex PCR, the repertoire was profiled, and TCRdb retains in-frame clones only, with some absent. The sample yields approximately 260,000 clones, 84% seen once. Sequenced: PBMCs or T cells enriched from blood (not recorded which). The receptors derive from a man younger than 45 with acute COVID-19.

CDR3: CASSPEGLASRYNEQFF. DNA of the CDR3: TGTGCCAGCAGCCCTGAGGGTCTCGCTAGCCGCTACAATGAGCAGTTCTTC. J is TRBJ2-1 and V is TRBV4-2, with D maybe TRBD2 (5 bases). Germline V gene data show CDR1 as LGHNA and CDR2 as YNFKEQ. This CDR3 region has 17 residues. V was clipped by 4 bases and J by 3 bases, with 19 bases between them.

Ten or more counts support this clone. The chain carries TRBV7-3 and TRBJ2-3; TRBD2 matches 8 bases. Germline CDR1 SGHTA, CDR2 FQGTGA. J was trimmed by 4 bases and V by 5 bases; bases with no gene match: 5. There are 14 residues in the CDR3. CDR3 amino acids: CASSPSGSPDTQYF. The CDR3, as DNA: TGTGCCAGCAGCCCAAGCGGGAGCCCAGATACGCAGTATTTT.

Here the CDR3 reads CARSPLDIQYF. The DNA of the CDR3 is TGTGCCAGAAGCCCTCTTGACATTCAGTACTTC. V and J are TRBV5-3 and TRBJ2-4; no definite D call. TRBV5-3 falls under the ORF class, with uncertain function. V was shortened by 4 bases and J by 8 bases, with 7 bases between the two germline ends. This CDR3 has 11 residues.

V gene TRBV6-2 or TRBV6-3 combines with J gene TRBJ2-7; D perhaps matches TRBD1 (6 bases). The CDR3 length is 12 residues. The V end was cut by 5 bases, the J end by 4 bases, with 9 bases between. The V gene's germline CDR1 is MNHEY and CDR2 SVGEGT. The CDR3 sequence: CASSRQGYEQYV. The CDR3 region has the DNA TGTGCCAGCAGTCGGCAGGGGTACGAGCAGTACGTC.

This sequence joins TRBV14 and TRBJ2-1, with D hard to call. This CDR3 region has 17 residues. Germline V CDR1 and CDR2: SGHDN, FVKESK. Trimming took 1 base from V and 7 from J, leaving 20 bases between them. The CDR3 here is CASSQGLGTVQKNEQFF. The CDR3 bases are TGTGCCAGCAGCCAAGGGCTCGGTACAGTACAGAAGAATGAGCAGTTCTTC.

The chain has TRBV24-1 and TRBJ1-2, with D possibly TRBD1 on 6 matching bases. The germline CDR1 and CDR2 sequences are KGHDR and SFDVKD. The CDR3 length is 12 residues. Trimming removed 4 bases at V and 5 bases at J, with 7 bases between. DNA of the CDR3: TGTGCCACCAGTGAAAGGGGGTATGGCTACACCTTC. This codes for CATSERGYGYTF.

The rearrangement joins TRBV5-5 to TRBJ2-6; TRBD2 agrees at 7 bases. Germline CDR1 is SGHKS and CDR2 is YYEKEE (reference sequence). V dropped 0 bases and J dropped 1; count of bases not matched to a gene: 13. The CDR3 covers 20 residues. The CDR3 protein is CASSLGPRPPAGSGANVLTF. The CDR3 coding sequence is TGTGCCAGCAGCTTGGGCCCCAGGCCACCAGCGGGGTCTGGGGCCAACGTCCTGACTTTC.

The rearrangement links TRBV6-2 or TRBV6-3 to TRBJ2-3; a possible D gene is TRBD1 (5 bases). The length of the CDR3 is 16 residues. The V end was cut by 0 bases, the J end by 2 bases, with 12 bases between. Germline V CDR1 and CDR2: MNHEY, SVGEGT. The CDR3 region has the DNA TGTGCCAGCAGTTACTCGCGCCAGGGATCCACAGATACGCAGTATTTT. It specifies CASSYSRQGSTDTQYF.

The chain links TRBV6-5 to TRBJ2-3, with 9 bases lining up with TRBD1. The V gene end was trimmed by 0 bases and the J gene end by 6 bases; junction bases not matched to a gene: 7. This CDR3 spans 16 amino acids. CDR1 MNHEY and CDR2 SVGAGI come from the germline V gene. CDR3 sequence (DNA): TGTGCCAGCAGTTACTCAGGCGGGACAGGGTCGGATACGCAGTATTTT. Protein product: CASSYSGGTGSDTQYF.

DNA for the CDR3: TGTGCCAGCGCTGACGCGGCTAGCGGGAGCAATGAGCAGTTCTTC. Protein: CASADAASGSNEQFF. V gene TRBV2 combines with J gene TRBJ2-1; 10 bases align to TRBD2. The germline CDR1 and CDR2 sequences are SNHLY and FYNNEI. There are 15 residues in the CDR3. V lost 8 bases to trimming and J lost 6 bases; unmatched junction nucleotides: 10.

This chain joins TRBV28 and TRBJ1-4; tentatively, D is TRBD1 (6 bases). Germline-derived CDR1 and CDR2 are MDHEN and SYDVKM. This CDR3 is 15 amino acids long. V was cut by 8 bases and J by 4 bases, with 17 bases left in between. Here the CDR3 reads CASGSGDDHNEKLFF. CDR3 DNA sequence: TGTGCCAGCGGCTCAGGGGACGATCATAATGAAAAACTGTTTTTT.

The genes are TRBV9 and TRBJ1-6; 7 nucleotides line up with TRBD1. CDR3 length: 16 residues. With V trimmed by 4 bases and J by 9 bases, 13 bases remained unmatched. The V gene's germline CDR1 is SGDLS and CDR2 YYNGEE. The DNA of the CDR3 is TGTGCCAGCAGCCTTCTTCGACAGGGCTGGAGTTCACCCCTCCACTTT. Translation: CASSLLRQGWSSPLHF.

This clone was counted at least ten times. CDR3 protein: CASSPGSSSPLHF. In DNA form, the CDR3 reads TGTGCCAGCAGCCCCGGTTCGAGTTCACCCCTCCACTTT. The rearrangement uses TRBV7-9 and TRBJ1-6; D gene unclear. V was trimmed by 5 bases and J by 9 bases, leaving 11 bases between them. CDR3 length: 13 amino acids. Per the germline V gene, CDR1 is SEHNR and CDR2 is FQNEAQ (reference sequence).

This rearrangement joins TRBV28 to TRBJ2-7, with D perhaps TRBD1 (6 bases). The CDR3 contains 16 residues. Germline V gives CDR1 MDHEN, CDR2 SYDVKM. The V gene lost 2 bases and the J gene lost 2 bases, with 16 bases spanning the gap. DNA for the CDR3: TGTGCCAGCAGTTTAGGAAGGACAGCGACGACCTACGAGCAGTACGTC. Residues: CASSLGRTATTYEQYV.

The chain is built from TRBV19 and TRBJ2-1, with TRBD2 identical over 9 bases. Germline CDR1 is LNHDA and CDR2 is SQIVND (reference sequence). This CDR3 comprises 14 residues. Trimming removed 5 bases from V and 5 bases from J; junction bases left unmatched: 4. CDR3 DNA sequence: TGTGCCAGTAGTCGAGCTAGCGGGAACAATGAGCAGTTCTTC. Translating it yields CASSRASGNNEQFF. Variable domain in full (rest from reference TRBV19 and TRBJ2-1): DGGITQSPKYLFRKEGQNVTLSCEQNLNHDAMYWYRQDPGQGLRLIYYSQIVNDFQKGDIAEGYSVSREKKESFPLTVTSAQKNPTAFYLCASSRASGNNEQFFGPGTRLTVL.

This chain connects TRBV19 to TRBJ2-1; possibly TRBD2 for D (7 bases). With 3 bases removed from V and 7 bases from J, the gap between germline ends came to 19 bases. The CDR3 covers 16 residues. From germline, CDR1 is LNHDA and CDR2 SQIVND (reference sequence). The CDR3 DNA sequence: TGTGCCAGTAGTATTCTAGGGGGGGCCTTTGTGAATGAGCAGTTCTTC. This encodes CASSILGGAFVNEQFF.

In its sample, this clone was seen once. The chain links TRBV2 to TRBJ1-6; 7 nucleotides match TRBD1. Trimming cost V 6 bases and J 7 bases; bases outside gene matches: 12. CDR1 SNHLY and CDR2 FYNNEI come from the germline V gene. The CDR3 consists of 16 residues. The CDR3 loop is CASRGMTGLQNSPLHF. DNA for the CDR3: TGTGCCAGCAGGGGGATGACAGGGCTTCAAAATTCACCCCTCCACTTT.

This chain uses TRBV7-9 with TRBJ1-1; TRBD1 is a possible D gene (5 bases). Germline CDR1 is SEHNR and CDR2 is FQNEAQ (reference sequence). The CDR3 covers 14 residues. Trimming removed 3 bases at V and 8 bases at J, with 16 bases between. The CDR3 is CASSFSGHDEEAFF. The CDR3 DNA reads TGTGCCAGCAGCTTCTCTGGACACGACGAAGAAGCTTTCTTT.

J is TRBJ2-1 and V is TRBV5-1; D call uncertain. Trimming shortened V by 4 bases and J by 0 bases, and 11 bases separated the two germline ends. The CDR3 is 15 amino acids. Germline lookup yields CDR1 SGHRS and CDR2 YFSETQ. The CDR3 DNA reads TGCGCCAGCAGCGCAGACACCAGCTCCTACAATGAGCAGTTCTTC. As protein: CASSADTSSYNEQFF.

The chain has TRBV14 and TRBJ2-3; D possibly corresponds to TRBD2 (5 bases). Between the trimmed V and J ends, which lost 4 bases and 6 bases, there was a span of 8 bases. Germline CDR1 SGHDN, CDR2 FVKESK. The CDR3 sequence is 12 residues long. The CDR3 DNA reads TGTGCCAGCAGCCCCACGGGGGATACGCAGTATTTT. Its translation: CASSPTGDTQYF.

The chain recombines TRBV28 with TRBJ1-6, with unresolved D. The CDR3 sequence is 12 residues long. Germline CDR1 reads MDHEN; CDR2 reads SYDVKM. The V end lost 5 bases, the J end lost 10 bases, and 9 bases lay between the germline ends. The CDR3 sequence: CASSRLESPLHF. In DNA, the CDR3 is TGTGCCAGCAGTAGGCTGGAGTCACCCCTCCACTTT.

The genes are TRBV19 and TRBJ2-2; D gene uncertain. The CDR3 totals 15 residues. In germline, CDR1 is LNHDA, CDR2 SQIVND (reference sequence). The germline V and J ends were trimmed by 4 bases and 5 bases, with 14 bases remaining between them. The chain's CDR3 is CASSSQALRTGELFF. The CDR3 region has the DNA TGTGCCAGTAGTAGCCAGGCCCTCAGGACCGGGGAGCTGTTTTTT.

The rearrangement uses TRBV11-3 and TRBJ1-1, with unresolved D. Germline V gene sequence: CDR1 SGHNT, CDR2 YENEEA. The CDR3 covers 14 residues. Trimming took 3 bases from V and 0 from J, leaving 8 bases between them. The CDR3 nucleotides are TGTGCCAGCAGCTTTTTAGATATGAACACTGAAGCTTTCTTT. It encodes CASSFLDMNTEAFF.

The chain uses TRBV7-2 and TRBJ2-3, with 7 bases lining up with TRBD2. The CDR3 runs to 15 residues. V lost 2 bases to trimming and J lost 4 bases; unmatched junction nucleotides: 6. Germline CDR1 reads SGHTA; CDR2 reads FQGNSA. The CDR3 sequence is CASSLQPAGADTQYF. The CDR3 region has the DNA TGTGCCAGCAGCTTACAACCCGCGGGAGCAGATACGCAGTATTTT.

The genes are TRBV28 and TRBJ1-5, with 7 bases identical to TRBD1. The V gene end was trimmed by 6 bases and the J gene end by 11 bases; junction bases not matched to a gene: 10. The germline V gene encodes CDR1 MDHEN and CDR2 SYDVKM. CDR3 length: 13 amino acids. The CDR3 DNA reads TGTGCCAGCAGGTTACCCAGGGGGATGTCCCAGCATTTT. This translates into CASRLPRGMSQHF.

The chain joins TRBV29-1 to TRBJ1-2, with D unclear. V was trimmed by 3 bases and J by 4 bases, leaving 9 bases between them. Germline assignment: CDR1 SQVTM and CDR2 ANQGSEA. The CDR3 has 12 amino acids. CDR3 DNA sequence: TGCAGCGTTGAGGGAGCGCCCTATGGCTACACCTTC. Amino acids: CSVEGAPYGYTF.